A single sample gave rise to the 14 T cell receptor beta chains below, sequenced in a study of response to subunit inactivated influenza vaccine. TCRdb called the RT-PCR reads again in MiXCR, with one record for every CDR3 protein. Of about 780,000 distinct CDR3 sequences in the sample, about 18% are singletons; the top ten hold approximately 10%. The sequences come from PBMCs from blood, collected more than 4 days after vaccination. Receptors were obtained from a man aged 50-60 years who received an inactivated influenza vaccine.

This clonotype has just a few counts. This chain uses TRBV7-2 with TRBJ2-2, with 7 bases that match TRBD1. This CDR3 is built from 16 residues. Germline values: CDR1 SGHTA, CDR2 FQGNSA. After removal of 1 base from V and 7 bases from J, the junction contained 9 bases not matched to a gene. DNA for the CDR3: TGTGCCAGCAGCTTAGGTTTCAGGGGGTCTGGCGGGGAGCTGTTTTTT. Protein: CASSLGFRGSGGELFF. Full variable domain (missing parts from reference TRBV7-2 and TRBJ2-2): GAGVSQSPSNKVTEKGKDVELRCDPISGHTALYWYRQSLGQGLEFLIYFQGNSAPDKSGLPSDRFSAERTGGSVSTLTIQRTQQEDSAVYLCASSLGFRGSGGELFFGEGSRLTVL.

This clonotype was detected a few times. CDR3 bases: TGTGCCAGCAGCGCCACGTTCAGTGAGCTCGAGCAGTACTTC. This sequence encodes CASSATFSELEQYF. The chain joins TRBV11-2 to TRBJ2-7; D is uncertain. Germline V gene lookup returns CDR1 SGHAT and CDR2 FQNNGV. CDR3 length: 14 amino acids. The ends were cut back, 5 bases at V and 6 bases at J, with 17 bases in the middle.

A few counts support this clonotype. This chain's CDR3 is CASSNPLVNYEQYF. CDR3 bases: TGTGCCAGCAGTAATCCCCTCGTTAACTACGAGCAGTACTTC. The chain recombines TRBV2 with TRBJ2-7; D remains ambiguous. Between the trimmed V and J ends, which lost 5 bases and 3 bases, there was a span of 14 bases. CDR1 and CDR2 from the germline V gene are SNHLY and FYNNEI. This CDR3 is built from 14 residues.

This chain links TRBV10-3 with TRBJ1-6; weak D call: TRBD1 (5 bases). V gave up 4 bases and J gave up 5 bases, with 9 bases separating them. The CDR3 consists of 14 residues. CDR1 is ENHRY, CDR2 SYGVKD, per germline. The CDR3, as DNA: TGTGCCATCAGTGTTGGGGGGAATAATTCACCCCTCCACTTT. It is translated as CAISVGGNNSPLHF.

Concerning this clonotype itself: A read error is possible here, since a much larger clone lies one base away. This chain connects TRBV7-6 to TRBJ1-5; no definite D call. The length of the CDR3 is 14 residues. The V end lost 1 base, the J end lost 6 bases, and 10 bases lay between the germline ends. CDR1 and CDR2 (germline): SGHVS, FNYEAQ. The CDR3 DNA is TGTGCCAGCAGCTTAGGCGGGAAAGGTCAGCCCCAGCATTTT. It yields the protein CASSLGGKGQPQHF.

The genes are TRBV10-3 and TRBJ2-1; D gene unclear. Looked up from germline, CDR1 is ENHRY and CDR2 is SYGVKD. The CDR3 has 15 amino acids. The V end lost 2 bases, the J end lost 10 bases, and 18 bases lay between the germline ends. CDR3: CAISERPAGGEEQFF. In DNA, the CDR3 is TGTGCCATCAGTGAGCGCCCAGCCGGTGGAGAGGAGCAGTTCTTC.

The chain has TRBV30 and TRBJ2-5; D ambiguous. Per germline, CDR1 GTSNPN and CDR2 SVGIG (reference sequence). This CDR3 comprises 13 residues. The V end lost 2 bases, the J end lost 1 base, and 8 bases lay between the germline ends. The CDR3 spells CAWSRQSQETQYF. DNA of the CDR3: TGTGCCTGGAGTCGGCAGTCCCAAGAGACCCAGTACTTC.

The chain carries TRBV12-3 or TRBV12-4 and TRBJ1-5; tentatively, D is TRBD1 (5 bases). V lost 8 bases to trimming and J lost 0 bases, with 8 bases between them. The CDR3 has 13 amino acids. CDR3 sequence reads: CASGDYSNQPQHF. Written as DNA, the CDR3 is TGTGCCAGCGGGGACTATAGCAATCAGCCCCAGCATTTT.

V and J are TRBV20-1 and TRBJ2-7; possible D gene TRBD2, 5 bases. This CDR3 is 17 amino acids long. Germline V gene lookup returns CDR1 DFQATT and CDR2 SNEGSKA (reference sequence). Trimming took 0 bases from V and 0 from J, leaving 18 bases between them. The CDR3 DNA reads TGCAGTGCTAGAGAAACGCCTAGCTTCCTAAGCTCCTACGAGCAGTACTTC. The encoded protein is CSARETPSFLSSYEQYF.

This clonotype was observed a handful of times. The chain uses TRBV20-1 and TRBJ1-4, with D tentatively TRBD1 (5 bases). The CDR3 is made up of 14 amino acids. The V end was cut by 6 bases, the J end by 5 bases, with 16 bases between. The germline V gene encodes CDR1 DFQATT and CDR2 SNEGSKA (reference sequence). As DNA, the CDR3 is TGCAGTGCGTTCCGGGGCAGAGGGAATGAAAAACTGTTTTTT. Translating it yields CSAFRGRGNEKLFF.

V usage is TRBV9 and J usage is TRBJ2-5; D gene unclear. Germline CDR1 SGDLS, CDR2 YYNGEE. V was trimmed by 0 bases and J by 0 bases, leaving 6 bases between them. CDR3 length: 14 residues. DNA for the CDR3: TGTGCCAGCAGCGTAGGAAAGTACCAAGAGACCCAGTACTTC. Translating gives CASSVGKYQETQYF.

This clonotype was counted only a few times. The chain has TRBV7-9 and TRBJ2-1, with D maybe TRBD2 (6 bases). Deletions cut 0 bases from V and 12 bases from J, with 12 bases between. This CDR3 comprises 13 residues. Germline CDR1 reads SEHNR; CDR2 reads FQNEAQ (reference sequence). CDR3 sequence reads: CASSLANREVQFF. Here the CDR3 DNA reads TGTGCCAGCAGCTTAGCTAATAGGGAGGTGCAGTTCTTC.

The CDR3 spells CASSSVAGPYNEQFF. CDR3 coding DNA: TGTGCCAGCAGTTCTGTAGCGGGACCCTACAATGAGCAGTTCTTC. V gene TRBV14 combines with J gene TRBJ2-1, with 8 nucleotides matching TRBD2. The CDR3 consists of 15 residues. Germline assignment: CDR1 SGHDN and CDR2 FVKESK. The V segment lost 6 bases and the J segment 2 bases; nucleotides outside the gene matches: 6.

This chain links TRBV6-1 with TRBJ2-7, with 7 bases lining up with TRBD2. This CDR3 region has 14 residues. Germline-derived CDR1 and CDR2 are MNHNS and SASEGT. V lost 6 bases to trimming and J lost 2 bases; unmatched junction nucleotides: 7. CDR3 region: CASRKREHPYEQYF. The CDR3 DNA reads as TGTGCCAGCAGGAAGCGGGAACACCCCTACGAGCAGTACTTC.